The present TCR beta chain was sequenced within a study of blood T cell repertoires in COVID-19. The table came from immunoSEQ multiplex PCR; TCRdb's copy has only in-frame clones and leaves some out. The repertoire holds a few hundred thousand clones, about 91% seen once, with more than 8.5% in the top ten. Germline CDR1 is SGHRS and CDR2 is YFSETQ. The CDR3 sequence is 15 residues long. Trimming stripped 4 bases from V and 6 bases from J, with 16 bases between. The chain combines TRBV5-1 with TRBJ2-2; D possibly corresponds to TRBD1 (7 bases). Sequences were obtained from PBMCs or T cells enriched from blood (not recorded which). This clonotype was obtained from a woman between 18 and 30 years old who had recovered from COVID-19. The CDR3 region has the DNA TGCGCCAGCAGCAACAGGGGCAGGGAGGCCGGGGAGCTGTTTTTT. Its protein product is CASSNRGREAGELFF.